This T cell receptor (beta chain) stems from a study of identical twins (dated by TCRdb to between 2015 and 2016). Study-level background: To test whether fetal clonotypes persist, this study deep-sequenced TCR alpha and beta repertoires from monozygotic twins, from unrelated adults of various ages, and from cord blood. Replicate twin experiments were performed at different times using different library preparation protocols to rule out contamination.

This clonotype showed up just a few times. It lacks a known antigen. Within one base of it there is no much larger clone, and no base qualities were kept. The library was generated by 5' RACE. Sequencing used an Illumina HiSeq 2000. Template switching added a universal primer binding site, and the final cDNA carried a unique molecular identifier that allowed TCR cDNA molecules to be counted accurately. Specific primers in the conserved constant-segment region were used to synthesize first-strand cDNA for TCR alpha and beta chains. To control for contamination, every cDNA library carried two barcodes: a SMART-Mk sample barcode plus Illumina barcodes. TruSeq adapter sequences, together with Illumina sample barcodes, were added in two successive PCR steps. The Illumina HiSeq platform was used with custom primers to sequence TCR alpha and beta cDNA libraries. Processing in the source paper ran as follows. Raw reads were processed with MiGEC to extract unique molecular identifiers, and MiXCR was used to determine CDR3 positions. For each individual, recombination models were inferred using an EM algorithm with the repgenHMM and IGoR tools. The tcR package in R was used for shared clonotype analysis, with sharing normalized by the product of cloneset sizes. Out-of-frame nonproductive sequences were analyzed to study raw recombination free of thymic and clonal selection effects. TCRdb trimmed the raw reads at Q25, called clones with MiXCR and kept productive beta chains. Each entry merges the rows of one CDR3 protein and shows their most common DNA and genes. The V and J calls were not made by the authors but by TCRdb's processing. Here the sample has hundreds of thousands of distinct CDR3 sequences; 8.6% occur a single time. The ten largest account for around 0.98% of the sample.

Every donor was a healthy Caucasian. Three pairs of female monozygotic twins, all aged about 18 to 29 years, were included in the twin cohort. Peripheral blood mononuclear cells were the source from which RNA for the TCR libraries was isolated. The paper's findings and limits, for the study overall: Fewer insertions were carried by abundant cord blood beta clonotypes, a similar but weaker trend appeared in young adult naive repertoires, and no such trend appeared in memory repertoires. Conclusions relied on cross-sectional statistical analysis, since the same donors could not be followed over many years. Out-of-frame TCR alpha sharing in monozygotic twins was systematically underestimated by recombination models, whereas sharing between unrelated individuals was in agreement with the recombination models. Compared with coincidental sharing between unrelated individuals, out-of-frame TCR alpha sequences shared between twins showed an excess of sequences with low generation probability. A weaker excess of twin sharing was found in beta out-of-frame sequences because the signal-to-noise ratio was lowered by fewer shared sequences. Invariant T cells such as MAIT and iNKT could partly confound zero-insertion analyses, though diverse VJ usage argued against this for most clonotypes.

In the germline V gene (reference sequence), CDR1 corresponds to DFQATT and CDR2 to SNEGSKA. The CDR3 goes from the cysteine to the phenylalanine over 15 residues. Only CDR3 DNA remains: 45 bases, in frame from the first base. Trimming accounts for 3 bases at V and 5 bases at J, while the number of junction bases matched to no gene is 8. This same sample was also taken into another study, of yellow fever vaccine responses in identical twins. The second source states: According to the authors, the vaccine-induced T cell response in identical twins seemed to be partly convergent and partly specific to each individual. In the study, vaccine-responding T cell clones were precisely tracked in identical twins.

This TCR was recovered from a woman aged 18-29 years in good health. The sequencing input was PBMCs. The V gene is TRBV20-1 and the J gene is TRBJ2-2; 8 nucleotides in the junction match TRBD1. The CDR3 reads as follows: CSARDRVKGTGELFF. The bases are TGCAGTGCTAGGGACAGGGTAAAGGGGACCGGGGAGCTGTTTTTT.